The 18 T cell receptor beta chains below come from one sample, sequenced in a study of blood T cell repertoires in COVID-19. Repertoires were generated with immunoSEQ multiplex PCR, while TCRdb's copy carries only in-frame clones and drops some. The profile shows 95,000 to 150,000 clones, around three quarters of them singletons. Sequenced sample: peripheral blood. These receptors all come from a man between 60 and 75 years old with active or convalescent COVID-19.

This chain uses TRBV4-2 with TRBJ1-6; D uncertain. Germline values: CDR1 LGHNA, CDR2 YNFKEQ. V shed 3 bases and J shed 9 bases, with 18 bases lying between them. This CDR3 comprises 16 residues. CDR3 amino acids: CASSQGIGVAGSPLHF. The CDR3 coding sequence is TGTGCCAGCAGCCAGGGGATCGGCGTTGCGGGTTCACCCCTCCACTTT.

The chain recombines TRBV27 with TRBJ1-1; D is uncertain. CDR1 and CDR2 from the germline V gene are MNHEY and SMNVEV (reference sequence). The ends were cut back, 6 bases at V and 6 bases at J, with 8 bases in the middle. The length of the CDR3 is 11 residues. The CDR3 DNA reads TGTGCCAGCAGGAGGGCTTCTGAAGCTTTCTTT. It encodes CASRRASEAFF.

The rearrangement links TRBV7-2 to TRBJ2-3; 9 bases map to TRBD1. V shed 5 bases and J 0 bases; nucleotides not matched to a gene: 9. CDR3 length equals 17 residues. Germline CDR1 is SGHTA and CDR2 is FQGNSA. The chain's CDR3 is CASSRDRVPASTDTQYF. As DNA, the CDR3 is TGTGCCAGCAGCCGGGACAGGGTTCCTGCTAGCACAGATACGCAGTATTTT.

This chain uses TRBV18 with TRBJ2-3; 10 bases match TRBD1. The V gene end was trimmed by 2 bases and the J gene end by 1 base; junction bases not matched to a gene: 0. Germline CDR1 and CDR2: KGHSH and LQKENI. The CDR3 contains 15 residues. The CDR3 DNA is TGTGCCAGCTCACCAGGGACAGGGGGCACAGATACGCAGTATTTT. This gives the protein CASSPGTGGTDTQYF.

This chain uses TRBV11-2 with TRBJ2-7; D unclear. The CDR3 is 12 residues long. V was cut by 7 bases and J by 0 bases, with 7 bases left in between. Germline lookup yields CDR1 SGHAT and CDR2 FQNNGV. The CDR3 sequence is CASTGSSYEQYF. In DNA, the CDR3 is TGTGCCAGCACCGGGTCCTCCTACGAGCAGTACTTC.

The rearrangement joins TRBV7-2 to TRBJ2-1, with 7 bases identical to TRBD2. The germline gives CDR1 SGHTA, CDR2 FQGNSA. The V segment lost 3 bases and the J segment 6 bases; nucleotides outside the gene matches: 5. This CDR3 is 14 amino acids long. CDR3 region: CASSLLAAINEQFF. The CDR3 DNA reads TGTGCCAGCAGCTTGCTAGCGGCGATCAATGAGCAGTTCTTC.

The CDR3 DNA reads as TGTGCCAGCAGCGCGGGACTAGCGGGAACCGGGGAGCTGTTTTTT. This encodes CASSAGLAGTGELFF. The J gene is TRBJ2-2, the V gene TRBV6-4; 13 bases line up with TRBD2. This CDR3 is 15 amino acids long. Looked up from germline, CDR1 is MRHNA and CDR2 is SNTAGT. The ends lost 6 bases at V and 5 bases at J; junction bases unmatched: 3.

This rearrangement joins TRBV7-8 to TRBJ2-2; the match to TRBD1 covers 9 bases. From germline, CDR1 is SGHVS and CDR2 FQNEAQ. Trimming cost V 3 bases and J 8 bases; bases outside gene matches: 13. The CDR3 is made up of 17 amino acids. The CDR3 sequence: CASSFGTGTPLTGELFF. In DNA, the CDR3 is TGTGCCAGCAGCTTTGGGACAGGGACCCCCTTGACGGGGGAGCTGTTTTTT.

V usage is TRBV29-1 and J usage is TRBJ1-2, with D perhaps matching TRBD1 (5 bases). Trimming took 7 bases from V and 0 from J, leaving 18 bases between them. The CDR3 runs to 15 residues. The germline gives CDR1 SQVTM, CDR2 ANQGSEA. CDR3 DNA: TGCAGCGCACAACCCCAGACAGCAGCTAACTATGGCTACACCTTC. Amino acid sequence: CSAQPQTAANYGYTF.

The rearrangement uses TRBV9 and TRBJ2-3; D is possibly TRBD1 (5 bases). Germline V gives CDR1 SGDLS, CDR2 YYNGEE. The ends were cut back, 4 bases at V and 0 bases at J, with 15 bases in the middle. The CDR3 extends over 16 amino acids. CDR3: CASSSPYGASTDTQYF. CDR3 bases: TGTGCCAGCAGCTCCCCCTATGGGGCTAGCACAGATACGCAGTATTTT.

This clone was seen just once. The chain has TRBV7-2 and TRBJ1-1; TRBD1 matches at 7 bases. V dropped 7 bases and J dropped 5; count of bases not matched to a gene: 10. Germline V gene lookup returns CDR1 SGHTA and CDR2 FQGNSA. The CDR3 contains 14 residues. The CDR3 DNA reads TGTGCCAGCAAGGGGGCCAGGGGTGGGACTGAAGCTTTCTTT. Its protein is CASKGARGGTEAFF.

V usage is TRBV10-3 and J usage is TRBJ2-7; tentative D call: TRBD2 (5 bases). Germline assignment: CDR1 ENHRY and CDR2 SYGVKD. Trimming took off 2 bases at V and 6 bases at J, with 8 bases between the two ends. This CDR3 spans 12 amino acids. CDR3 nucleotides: TGTGCCATCAGTGAGGCGGGTTTCGAGCAGTACTTC. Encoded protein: CAISEAGFEQYF.

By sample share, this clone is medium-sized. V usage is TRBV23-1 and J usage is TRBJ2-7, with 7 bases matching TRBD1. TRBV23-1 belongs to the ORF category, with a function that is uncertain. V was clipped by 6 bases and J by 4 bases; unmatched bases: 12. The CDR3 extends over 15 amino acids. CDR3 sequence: CASRDRSAWDYEQYF. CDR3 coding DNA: TGCGCCAGCAGGGACAGGTCGGCTTGGGATTACGAGCAGTACTTC.

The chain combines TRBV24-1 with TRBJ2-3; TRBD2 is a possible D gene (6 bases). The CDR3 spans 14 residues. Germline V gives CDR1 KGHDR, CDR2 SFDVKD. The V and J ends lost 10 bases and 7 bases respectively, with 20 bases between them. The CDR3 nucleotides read TGTGCCACGCTCCGGCGGGGCCGCGGTTATACGCAGTATTTT. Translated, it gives CATLRRGRGYTQYF.

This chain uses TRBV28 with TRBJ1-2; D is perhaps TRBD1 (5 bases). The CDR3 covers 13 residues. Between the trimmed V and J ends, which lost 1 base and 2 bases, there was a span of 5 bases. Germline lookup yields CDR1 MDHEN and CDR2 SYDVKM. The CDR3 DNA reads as TGTGCCAGCAGTTTATACAGGAACTATGGCTACACCTTC. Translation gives CASSLYRNYGYTF.

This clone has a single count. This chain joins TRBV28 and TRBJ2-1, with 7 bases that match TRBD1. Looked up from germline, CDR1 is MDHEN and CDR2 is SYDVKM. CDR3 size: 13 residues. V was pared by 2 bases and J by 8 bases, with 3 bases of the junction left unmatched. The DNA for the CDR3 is TGTGCCAGCAGTTTAGGAACAGGGGATGAGCAGTTCTTC. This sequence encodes CASSLGTGDEQFF.

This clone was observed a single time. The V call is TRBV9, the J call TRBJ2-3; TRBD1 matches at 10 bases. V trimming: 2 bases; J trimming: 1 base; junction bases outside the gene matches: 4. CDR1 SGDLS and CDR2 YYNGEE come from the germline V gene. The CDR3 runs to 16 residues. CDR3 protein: CASSVQGTGGTDTQYF. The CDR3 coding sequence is TGTGCCAGCAGCGTCCAAGGGACAGGGGGCACAGATACGCAGTATTTT.

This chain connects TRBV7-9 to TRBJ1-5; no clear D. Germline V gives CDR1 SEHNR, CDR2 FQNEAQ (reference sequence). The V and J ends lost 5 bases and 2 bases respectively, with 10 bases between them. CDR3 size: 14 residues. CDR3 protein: CASSARQGNQPQHF. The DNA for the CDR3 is TGTGCCAGCAGCGCGCGACAAGGCAATCAGCCCCAGCATTTT.